One and the same sample provided the 3 T cell receptor beta chains below, sequenced in a study of T cell clonality in common variable immunodeficiency. Sequenced by immunoSEQ multiplex PCR; TCRdb stores in-frame clones only, minus some. Observed in the sample are approximately 75,000 clones, none of them singletons. The sample consisted of peripheral blood mononuclear cells. These receptors all come from a person between 18 and 75 years old in good health.

The table lists this clone with many counts. The read finishes 3 residues shy of the CDR3 end, and the germline J gene is used to complete it. The chain couples TRBV20-1 to TRBJ2-7; D remains ambiguous. Deletions cut 2 bases from V and 5 bases from J, with 7 bases between. The CDR3 is 11 amino acids. Germline V lookup: CDR1 DFQATT, CDR2 SNEGSKA (reference sequence). This CDR3 reads CSARLIDEQYF. CDR3 DNA (partial): TGCAGTGCTAGACTTATAGACGAG.

The table lists this clone with many counts. CDR3 sequence reads: CASSPSGLAGNQETQYF. Partial CDR3 DNA: TGTGCCAGCTCACCCTCAGGACTAGCGGGAAACCAAGAGACC. This chain links TRBV18 with TRBJ2-5; 12 bases fit TRBD2. The missing CDR3 end, 3 residues past where the read stops, is filled in from the germline J gene. CDR3 size: 17 residues. Germline V gene lookup returns CDR1 KGHSH and CDR2 LQKENI. Trimming removed 3 bases from V and 0 bases from J; junction bases left unmatched: 5.

This clone has at least ten counts. Sequencing ends 3 residues short of the CDR3 end; the germline J gene provides the rest. Other DNA sequences in the sample encode the same CDR3. V and J are TRBV20-1 and TRBJ2-1; 9 bases are a match to TRBD1. Trimming at V came to 5 bases and at J to 5 bases, leaving 7 bases not matched to a gene. The CDR3 runs 14 residues. CDR1 is DFQATT and CDR2 is SNEGSKA in the germline V gene (reference sequence). CDR3 residues: CSAGTGQGHNEQFF. Incomplete CDR3 DNA: TGCAGTGCTGGTACGGGACAGGGCCACAATGAG.